One T cell receptor (beta chain) is described in this entry. This specimen belongs to a study of spatial heterogeneity in lung cancer. Time point here: blood at routine non-recurrence follow-up after resection. One entry per CDR3 protein results from TCRdb running MiXCR on the 5' RACE reads. This sample has about 17,000 distinct CDR3 sequences, with about 20% found just once. The CDR3 extends over 12 amino acids. V was cut by 1 base and J by 8 bases, with 7 bases left in between. The germline CDR1 and CDR2 sequences are SGHTA and FQGTGA. The chain employs TRBV7-3 and TRBJ2-3; D uncertain. This clonotype was sampled from a male donor with early-stage non-small cell lung cancer. Sample: PBMCs, taken at follow-up. The CDR3 DNA reads as TGTGCCAGCAGCTTAAATCGCGGTACGCAGTATTTT. Translation gives CASSLNRGTQYF. Based on the CDR3 plus reference TRBV7-3 and TRBJ2-3, the full variable domain is GAGVSQTPSNKVTEKGKYVELRCDPISGHTALYWYRQSLGQGPEFLIYFQGTGAADDSGLPNDRFFAVRPEGSVSTLKIQRTERGDSAVYLCASSLNRGTQYFGPGTRLTVL.